Reported below is one T cell receptor beta chain. Its antigen remains unidentified. The source material, RNA transcripts, was used to amplify TCR beta CDR3 regions. Using the HTBI primer set, a first-round RT-PCR was run on the TCR CDR3. TCRdb used MiXCR to reprocess the multiplex PCR reads, holding one entry per CDR3 protein. The repertoire holds some 570,000 distinct CDR3 sequences, with approximately 17% as singletons. The data belong to a study of T cells in Graves' hyperthyroidism and ophthalmopathy. The cohort's ophthalmopathy patients, a group with duration under 3 months, had a Clinical Activity Score of at least 3 and a NOSPECS grade of at least 4. Uncontrolled infection, other autoimmune disease, pregnancy or lactation led to exclusion. Study-wide results and caveats: Appearing also in blood were most of the thyroid clonotypes expanded above 0.001.

The sample consisted of blood. The clonotype originates from a young woman with Graves' ophthalmopathy.

The CDR3: CSASYRTSGIDEQFF. The CDR3 nucleotides read TGCAGTGCTAGCTACAGGACTAGCGGGATCGATGAGCAGTTCTTC. This chain joins TRBV20-1 and TRBJ2-1; 12 nucleotides align to TRBD2. The CDR3 spans 15 residues. Trimming removed 3 bases from V and 8 bases from J; junction bases left unmatched: 8. Germline CDR1 and CDR2: DFQATT and SNEGSKA (reference sequence).